The next 30 T cell receptor beta chains were all read from a single sample in a study of blood T cell repertoires in COVID-19. Assay used: immunoSEQ multiplex PCR; TCRdb lists only in-frame clones, some missing. The table includes 120,000 to 150,000 clones, 60% to 80% detected once. The material sequenced was peripheral blood. These receptors came from a man aged 45-65 years with active or convalescent COVID-19.

The chain carries TRBV6-5 and TRBJ1-1, with 9 bases aligning to TRBD1. V lost 6 bases and J lost 6; bases outside the gene matches: 8. Germline values: CDR1 MNHEY, CDR2 SVGAGI. The CDR3 is made up of 14 amino acids. CDR3 bases: TGTGCCAGCAGGGCGTGGGACAGGGTACCTGAAGCTTTCTTT. Amino acids: CASRAWDRVPEAFF.

In its sample, this clone was seen a few times. The chain couples TRBV7-3 to TRBJ2-6, with D possibly TRBD1 on 6 matching bases. Trimming took 2 bases from V and 2 from J, leaving 10 bases between them. The CDR3 length is 16 residues. The V gene's germline CDR1 is SGHTA and CDR2 FQGTGA. CDR3: CASSLVAGAGANVLTF. The CDR3 DNA reads as TGTGCCAGCAGCTTAGTTGCAGGGGCTGGGGCCAACGTCCTGACTTTC.

The chain joins TRBV9 to TRBJ2-2; weak D call: TRBD2 (5 bases). Germline lookup yields CDR1 SGDLS and CDR2 YYNGEE. Trimming stripped 4 bases from V and 1 base from J, with 11 bases between. This CDR3 is 15 amino acids long. The CDR3, as DNA: TGTGCCAGCAGCCTCCGGACTCAGAACACCGGGGAGCTGTTTTTT. It translates to CASSLRTQNTGELFF.

The chain is built from TRBV5-1 and TRBJ2-1; weak D call: TRBD2 (6 bases). The ends were cut back, 1 base at V and 4 bases at J, with 12 bases in the middle. This CDR3 is 15 amino acids long. Germline CDR1 SGHRS, CDR2 YFSETQ. In nucleotides, the CDR3 is TGCGCCAGCAGCTTGTCGTCTAGCGCTTACAATGAGCAGTTCTTC. Translating it yields CASSLSSSAYNEQFF.

This sequence joins TRBV10-3 and TRBJ1-4; 8 nucleotides agree with TRBD1. This CDR3 has 13 residues. The V segment lost 6 bases and the J segment 8 bases; nucleotides outside the gene matches: 5. Germline V gene lookup returns CDR1 ENHRY and CDR2 SYGVKD. The CDR3, as DNA: TGTGCCATCAGGCAGGGGGCAGGAGAAAAACTGTTTTTT. Its translation: CAIRQGAGEKLFF.

This clone was observed a handful of times. V and J are TRBV28 and TRBJ2-7, with 12 bases lining up with TRBD2. Germline V CDR1 and CDR2: MDHEN, SYDVKM. The J segment lost 6 bases and the V segment lost 6 bases, leaving 9 bases of the junction unmatched. The CDR3 is made up of 15 amino acids. The CDR3: CASRPPTSGRGEQYF. DNA for the CDR3: TGTGCCAGCAGACCTCCGACTAGCGGGAGAGGCGAGCAGTACTTC.

The chain recombines TRBV6-5 with TRBJ1-5; D gene unclear. This CDR3 is built from 15 residues. The V end was cut by 5 bases, the J end by 5 bases, with 16 bases between. The germline gives CDR1 MNHEY, CDR2 SVGAGI. DNA for the CDR3: TGTGCCAGCAGTACGTGGACGGGCGGGGATCAGCCCCAGCATTTT. Protein product: CASSTWTGGDQPQHF.

This chain uses TRBV5-1 with TRBJ2-2, with 9 bases aligning to TRBD2. Per the germline V gene, CDR1 is SGHRS and CDR2 is YFSETQ. The CDR3 sequence is 16 residues long. The junction had 4 bases not matched to a gene; V was cut back by 0 bases and J by 4 bases. This chain's CDR3 is CASSLEAGGLTGELFF. The CDR3 nucleotides are TGCGCCAGCAGCTTGGAGGCGGGAGGGCTCACCGGGGAGCTGTTTTTT.

This chain uses TRBV11-3 with TRBJ2-3; D perhaps matches TRBD1 (7 bases). Deletions cut 3 bases from V and 1 base from J, with 11 bases between. Germline CDR1 SGHNT, CDR2 YENEEA. There are 15 residues in the CDR3. The CDR3 DNA sequence: TGTGCCAGCAGCTTGGAGGGGACAGGCACAGATACGCAGTATTTT. This sequence encodes CASSLEGTGTDTQYF. The full variable domain, in which reference TRBV11-3 and TRBJ2-3 provide the parts outside the CDR3, is EAGVVQSPRYKIIEKKQPVAFWCNPISGHNTLYWYLQNLGQGPELLIRYENEEAVDDSQLPKDRFSAERLKGVDSTLKIQPAELGDSAVYLCASSLEGTGTDTQYFGPGTRLTVL.

This chain uses TRBV5-1 with TRBJ2-2, with 10 bases lining up with TRBD2. Germline V lookup: CDR1 SGHRS, CDR2 YFSETQ. This CDR3 is built from 17 residues. The V segment lost 4 bases and the J segment 7 bases; nucleotides outside the gene matches: 13. In DNA form, the CDR3 reads TGCGCCAGCAGCCCTCCCAGCGGGAGGGCCGGGGGCGGGGAGCTGTTTTTT. It encodes CASSPPSGRAGGGELFF.

A single count supports this clone. The CDR3 protein is CASTPATSTDTQYF. The CDR3 nucleotides are TGTGCCAGCACTCCCGCCACTAGCACAGATACGCAGTATTTT. The chain joins TRBV7-9 to TRBJ2-3; D gene unclear. Per germline, CDR1 SEHNR and CDR2 FQNEAQ (reference sequence). This CDR3 region has 14 residues. The germline V and J ends were trimmed by 7 bases and 0 bases, with 11 bases remaining between them.

The chain combines TRBV6-5 with TRBJ1-5, with TRBD1 matching 7 bases. The CDR3 has 15 residues. Germline V gene sequence: CDR1 MNHEY, CDR2 SVGAGI. V lost 4 bases and J lost 5; bases outside the gene matches: 8. CDR3 nucleotide sequence: TGTGCCAGCAGTTCGACAGGGAGTGGAGATCAGCCCCAGCATTTT. Translation gives CASSSTGSGDQPQHF.

The chain carries TRBV28 and TRBJ1-4, with D tentatively TRBD1 (5 bases). This CDR3 spans 12 amino acids. V lost 7 bases to trimming and J lost 5 bases, with 8 bases between them. CDR1 MDHEN and CDR2 SYDVKM come from the germline V gene. The CDR3: CASKQGNEKLFF. For the CDR3, the DNA is TGTGCCAGCAAGCAGGGAAATGAAAAACTGTTTTTT.

The chain combines TRBV24-1 with TRBJ2-3; 11 nucleotides align to TRBD2. CDR3 size: 19 residues. Germline V gene sequence: CDR1 KGHDR, CDR2 SFDVKD. Trimming removed 2 bases from V and 5 bases from J; junction bases left unmatched: 14. The CDR3, as DNA: TGTGCCACCAGTGATTGGACGGGAGGTCTAGCGGGAGGTGGAGATACGCAGTATTTT. Translating gives CATSDWTGGLAGGGDTQYF.

The V call is TRBV7-3, the J call TRBJ1-6; 7 bases fit TRBD1. Germline CDR1 reads SGHTA; CDR2 reads FQGTGA. J gave up 7 bases and V 4 bases, and 4 bases lay outside the gene matches. CDR3 length: 14 residues. DNA of the CDR3: TGTGCCAGCAGCTCCGACAGGGACAATTCACCCCTCCACTTT. Its protein is CASSSDRDNSPLHF.

The chain has TRBV30 and TRBJ2-1; 11 bases are a match to TRBD2. The CDR3 sequence is 13 residues long. Trimming removed 6 bases from V and 4 bases from J; junction bases left unmatched: 2. In germline, CDR1 is GTSNPN, CDR2 SVGIG (reference sequence). CDR3 DNA sequence: TGTGCCTGCCGACTAGCGGGATACAATGAGCAGTTCTTC. Translating gives CACRLAGYNEQFF.

The chain links TRBV7-9 to TRBJ2-7; D is possibly TRBD1 (6 bases). V lost 7 bases to trimming and J lost 4 bases, with 20 bases between them. From germline, CDR1 is SEHNR and CDR2 FQNEAQ (reference sequence). The CDR3 contains 15 residues. CDR3 sequence reads: CASTPSRPGAYEQYF. The CDR3 DNA follows: TGTGCCAGCACCCCCTCCCGGCCAGGGGCGTACGAGCAGTACTTC.

V usage is TRBV15 and J usage is TRBJ1-4, with TRBD1 identical over 9 bases. This CDR3 is 15 amino acids long. The junction had 3 bases not matched to a gene; V was cut back by 1 base and J by 6 bases. From germline, CDR1 is LNHNV and CDR2 YYDKDF (reference sequence). The CDR3 DNA reads TGTGCCACCAGCAGAGTGACAGGGGGAGATGAAAAACTGTTTTTT. It yields the protein CATSRVTGGDEKLFF.

The gene calls are TRBV30 and TRBJ2-2; no definite D call. CDR1 is GTSNPN and CDR2 is SVGIG in the germline V gene (reference sequence). V lost 2 bases to trimming and J lost 0 bases, with 10 bases between them. CDR3 length equals 15 residues. CDR3 in amino acids: CAWSRGGTNTGELFF. CDR3 nucleotide sequence: TGTGCCTGGAGTCGCGGCGGCACGAACACCGGGGAGCTGTTTTTT.

Here the CDR3 reads CASSPGQGPYEQYF. CDR3 sequence (DNA): TGTGCCAGTAGCCCCGGACAGGGTCCCTACGAGCAGTACTTC. The V call is TRBV19, the J call TRBJ2-7; TRBD1 matches at 8 bases. The CDR3 runs to 14 residues. V trimming: 6 bases; J trimming: 2 bases; junction bases outside the gene matches: 6. In germline, CDR1 is LNHDA, CDR2 SQIVND (reference sequence).

This chain uses TRBV6-6 with TRBJ1-2; D not certain. The V and J ends lost 8 bases and 6 bases respectively, with 13 bases between them. Germline V gene data show CDR1 as MNHNY and CDR2 as SVGAGI (reference sequence). The CDR3 has 12 amino acids. CDR3 sequence reads: CASLGSGDGYTF. The CDR3, as DNA: TGTGCCAGCCTAGGGAGCGGTGATGGCTACACCTTC.

This clone was detected only a few times. This chain connects TRBV15 to TRBJ1-3, with D possibly being TRBD1 (5 bases). The germline V and J ends were trimmed by 3 bases and 0 bases, with 9 bases remaining between them. CDR3 length: 15 amino acids. Looked up from germline, CDR1 is LNHNV and CDR2 is YYDKDF (reference sequence). The CDR3 reads CATSSPTGSGNTIYF. The CDR3 nucleotides read TGTGCCACCAGCAGCCCTACAGGCTCTGGAAACACCATATATTTT.

This chain uses TRBV3-1 (or the pseudogene TRBV3-2) with TRBJ2-1, with a possible D match to TRBD2 (5 bases). V was shortened by 6 bases and J by 9 bases, with 15 bases between the two germline ends. The V gene's germline CDR1 is LGHDT and CDR2 YNNKEL (reference sequence). The CDR3 is 13 residues long. The chain's CDR3 is CASSSDPRVEQFF. The CDR3 region has the DNA TGTGCCAGCAGTTCCGACCCGAGGGTTGAGCAGTTCTTC.

This sequence joins TRBV6-5 and TRBJ2-7; D unclear. The CDR3 extends over 12 amino acids. Deletions cut 2 bases from V and 6 bases from J, with 8 bases between. CDR1 and CDR2 from the germline V gene are MNHEY and SVGAGI. CDR3 in amino acids: CASSYRRGEQYF. The CDR3 DNA reads as TGTGCCAGCAGTTACAGGAGAGGCGAGCAGTACTTC.

V is TRBV4-1 and J is TRBJ1-5; D possibly corresponds to TRBD1 (5 bases). The CDR3 loop spans 18 amino acids. From germline, CDR1 is MGHRA and CDR2 YSYEKL. Trimming stripped 3 bases from V and 0 bases from J, with 18 bases between. The CDR3 nucleotides are TGCGCCAGCAGCCACGGTCCGGGCCAGGGTTCTAGCAATCAGCCCCAGCATTTT. Translating gives CASSHGPGQGSSNQPQHF.

This chain uses TRBV18 with TRBJ1-5; no firm D call. Trimming cost V 3 bases and J 1 base, with 16 bases left between them. The V gene's germline CDR1 is KGHSH and CDR2 LQKENI. The CDR3 spans 17 residues. The CDR3 DNA follows: TGTGCCAGCTCACCTTTACCGGGAGCGGGGAGCAATCAGCCCCAGCATTTT. This encodes CASSPLPGAGSNQPQHF.

The chain carries TRBV5-1 and TRBJ2-3; TRBD2 matches 8 bases. Trimming at V came to 3 bases and at J to 6 bases, leaving 12 bases not matched to a gene. CDR3 length: 16 amino acids. Per germline, CDR1 SGHRS and CDR2 YFSETQ. CDR3 bases: TGCGCCAGCAGCTGGATGGCTAGCGGGCCCGCGGATACGCAGTATTTT. Its protein is CASSWMASGPADTQYF.

The genes are TRBV28 and TRBJ1-2, with a possible D match to TRBD1 (5 bases). The CDR3 runs to 16 residues. V was trimmed by 2 bases and J by 8 bases, leaving 21 bases between them. Looked up from germline, CDR1 is MDHEN and CDR2 is SYDVKM. The CDR3 coding sequence is TGTGCCAGCAGTTTACCCTCAGGGACTTATGGGGAGGGCTACACCTTC. Its protein product is CASSLPSGTYGEGYTF.

The chain joins TRBV19 to TRBJ1-1; D might be TRBD1 (6 bases). V lost 5 bases, J lost 0 bases, and 16 bases lay in between. This CDR3 is 16 amino acids long. Germline V gene sequence: CDR1 LNHDA, CDR2 SQIVND (reference sequence). The CDR3 region is CASSPQGGFMNTEAFF. The CDR3 DNA sequence: TGTGCCAGTAGTCCCCAAGGGGGATTCATGAACACTGAAGCTTTCTTT.

V usage is TRBV19 and J usage is TRBJ2-5, with TRBD2 identical over 9 bases. The CDR3 has 14 residues. Germline V CDR1 and CDR2: LNHDA, SQIVND (reference sequence). V dropped 5 bases and J dropped 4; count of bases not matched to a gene: 5. CDR3 bases: TGTGCCAGTAGTGTGGTACTAGCGGGAGAGACCCAGTACTTC. Its translation is CASSVVLAGETQYF.